The 5 T cell receptor beta chains below come from one sample, sequenced in a study of identical twins' blood T cells. Each CDR3 protein gets one entry after TCRdb re-called the 5' RACE reads with MiXCR. The data hold about 370,000 distinct CDR3 sequences, with about 28% observed a single time. Sequenced sample: PBMCs. These receptors were obtained from a woman aged 18 to 55 in good health.

This clonotype was found a few times. The chain recombines TRBV20-1 with TRBJ2-4; TRBD1 agrees at 12 bases. This CDR3 spans 15 amino acids. Germline assignment: CDR1 DFQATT and CDR2 SNEGSKA (reference sequence). V dropped 6 bases and J dropped 6; count of bases not matched to a gene: 9. CDR3 amino acids: CSASPGQGARNIQYF. The CDR3 nucleotides read TGCAGTGCGTCCCCGGGACAGGGGGCTAGAAACATTCAGTACTTC.

V is TRBV3-1 and J is TRBJ2-2; TRBD1 is a possible D gene (6 bases). The CDR3 extends over 14 amino acids. V lost 10 bases and J lost 4, with 16 bases in between. Germline V gives CDR1 LGHDT, CDR2 YNNKEL (reference sequence). This CDR3 reads CATSLGAATGELFF. The DNA of the CDR3 is TGTGCCACCTCTCTGGGGGCAGCCACCGGGGAGCTGTTTTTT.

This chain connects TRBV15 to TRBJ1-4; unclear D gene. The V end was cut by 0 bases, the J end by 0 bases, with 5 bases between. Per the germline V gene, CDR1 is LNHNV and CDR2 is YYDKDF (reference sequence). This CDR3 is 15 amino acids long. The CDR3 DNA reads TGTGCCACCAGCAGAGAACGGTCAACTAATGAAAAACTGTTTTTT. Its protein is CATSRERSTNEKLFF.

The V and J genes are TRBV5-1 and TRBJ1-4; 9 nucleotides agree with TRBD1. The CDR3 runs to 13 residues. CDR1 and CDR2 (germline): SGHRS, YFSETQ. The junction had 2 bases not matched to a gene; V was cut back by 3 bases and J by 8 bases. The CDR3 DNA sequence: TGCGCCAGCAGCTCCGGACAGGGGGAAAAACTGTTTTTT. Encoded protein: CASSSGQGEKLFF. Combining the CDR3 with reference TRBV5-1 and TRBJ1-4 gives the whole variable domain KAGVTQTPRYLIKTRGQQVTLSCSPISGHRSVSWYQQTPGQGLQFLFEYFSETQRNKGNFPGRFSGRQFSNSRSEMNVSTLELGDSALYLCASSSGQGEKLFFGSGTQLSVL.

This clonotype has a handful of counts. The CDR3 coding sequence is TGTGCCAGCGGGAGGGAGCCTAACTCCTACAATGAGCAGTTCTTC. This sequence encodes CASGREPNSYNEQFF. This chain joins TRBV6-1 and TRBJ2-1; 7 nucleotides agree with TRBD2. CDR1 is MNHNS, CDR2 SASEGT, per germline. The CDR3 loop spans 15 amino acids. V shed 8 bases, J shed 0 bases, and the junction held 7 bases outside the gene matches.